This T cell receptor beta chain derives from a study of blood T cell repertoires in COVID-19. Study in general: Nucleic acid was either cDNA or gDNA, and it came from T cells, B-cell-depleted T cells, or PBMCs.

Original data processing: Quantification of nucleated cells was approximated via reference gene primer amplification. Repertoires were generated with immunoSEQ multiplex PCR, while TCRdb's copy carries only in-frame clones and drops some. V and J calls and clone size follow that table, whereas D and trimming were derived from the DNA. This sample has tens of thousands of clones, with around 86% found just once. The sequence derives from a man over 45 with active COVID-19. Material: peripheral blood.

The CDR3, as DNA: TGCGCCAGCAGTCATCAAACTAGCGAGAAAGACAATGAGCAGTTCTTC. It is translated as CASSHQTSEKDNEQFF. The chain combines TRBV23-1 with TRBJ2-1, with 7 bases fitting TRBD2. TRBV23-1 is given ORF status, its function remaining uncertain. The CDR3 is made up of 16 amino acids. Germline trimming cut 3 bases from V and 5 bases from J; bases unmatched to any gene: 10.